Following are 24 T cell receptor beta chains from one sample sequenced in a study of T cells in Graves' hyperthyroidism and ophthalmopathy. RNA transcripts yielded amplified TCR beta CDR3 regions. A set of HTBI primers served as the primers for a first-round RT-PCR of the TCR CDR3. TCRdb redid the calling of the multiplex PCR reads with MiXCR, one entry per CDR3 protein. The table has around 560,000 distinct CDR3 sequences, 16% seen once. The sample consisted of blood. These receptor sequences come from a woman aged 18-29 years with Graves' hyperthyroidism.

At least ten counts were recorded for this clonotype. The chain links TRBV11-2 to TRBJ1-5; no reliable D call. Germline values: CDR1 SGHAT, CDR2 FQNNGV. V lost 4 bases and J 3 bases, leaving 7 bases between the germline ends. This CDR3 has 13 residues. The CDR3 bases are TGTGCCAGCAGCTCCACAACCAATCAGCCCCAGCATTTT. Amino acids: CASSSTTNQPQHF.

This clonotype was recorded at least ten times. V usage is TRBV11-2 and J usage is TRBJ2-7; 8 positions match TRBD2. Germline V gene data show CDR1 as SGHAT and CDR2 as FQNNGV. CDR3 length equals 16 residues. V dropped 5 bases and J dropped 3; count of bases not matched to a gene: 12. Written as DNA, the CDR3 is TGTGCCAGCAGCGTAGGTTCGGGACTAGGGCTCTACGAGCAGTACTTC. This gives the protein CASSVGSGLGLYEQYF.

This chain joins TRBV7-3 and TRBJ2-1; weak D call: TRBD2 (6 bases). Germline V gene sequence: CDR1 SGHTA, CDR2 FQGTGA. The CDR3 is made up of 16 amino acids. With 4 bases removed from V and 6 bases from J, the gap between germline ends came to 19 bases. CDR3 loop: CASSSLSRGEFNEQFF. The CDR3, as DNA: TGTGCCAGCAGCTCCCTCTCGCGGGGCGAATTCAATGAGCAGTTCTTC.

In the case of this clonotype: Being one base from a much bigger clone, this may be a read error. The gene calls are TRBV2 and TRBJ1-4; D gene ambiguous. V was cut by 7 bases and J by 0 bases, with 6 bases left in between. This CDR3 spans 13 amino acids. Germline V lookup: CDR1 SNHLY, CDR2 FYNNEI. The CDR3 coding sequence is TGTGCCAGCACCTTAGCAACTAATGAAAAACTGTTTTTT. Protein sequence: CASTLATNEKLFF.

The chain links TRBV18 to TRBJ2-7, with TRBD1 identical over 8 bases. The CDR3 loop spans 16 amino acids. With V trimmed by 6 bases and J by 3 bases, 13 bases remained unmatched. CDR1 and CDR2 (germline): KGHSH, LQKENI. The chain's CDR3 is CASSTGVGTGYYEQYF. For the CDR3, the DNA is TGTGCCAGCTCTACCGGAGTCGGGACAGGTTACTACGAGCAGTACTTC.

The chain is built from TRBV12-3 or TRBV12-4 and TRBJ2-5; the D is unclear. The CDR3 consists of 13 residues. With 1 base removed from V and 6 bases from J, the gap between germline ends came to 9 bases. The CDR3 DNA sequence: TGTGCCAGCAGTTTAGTCAGAAAGAAGACCCAGTACTTC. Translating gives CASSLVRKKTQYF.

Many counts were recorded for this clonotype. The V call is TRBV6-5, the J call TRBJ1-2; TRBD1 aligns across 7 bases. This CDR3 spans 15 amino acids. Germline assignment: CDR1 MNHEY and CDR2 SVGAGI. The V segment lost 0 bases and the J segment 0 bases; nucleotides outside the gene matches: 1. The CDR3 protein is CASSYSGTANYGYTF. The CDR3 DNA reads as TGTGCCAGCAGTTACTCCGGGACAGCTAACTATGGCTACACCTTC.

This clonotype was observed many times. The genes are TRBV10-3 and TRBJ1-1; D possibly corresponds to TRBD1 (6 bases). The V end lost 7 bases, the J end lost 4 bases, and 19 bases lay between the germline ends. CDR1 is ENHRY, CDR2 SYGVKD, per germline. This CDR3 is 15 amino acids long. The CDR3 DNA follows: TGTGCCATCAAGAGTTCGGGGGCGCTCGGCACTGAAGCTTTCTTT. Its protein product is CAIKSSGALGTEAFF.

The chain links TRBV15 to TRBJ2-7; D is tentatively TRBD1 or TRBD2 (5 bases each). The CDR3 length is 15 residues. The germline V gene encodes CDR1 LNHNV and CDR2 YYDKDF (reference sequence). Trimming pared 4 bases from V and 1 base from J, leaving 14 bases between. CDR3 region: CATSKSRGASYEQYF. The CDR3 DNA sequence: TGTGCCACCAGCAAGTCGAGGGGAGCGTCCTACGAGCAGTACTTC.

The chain is built from TRBV6-1 and TRBJ2-5, with TRBD2 matching over 8 bases. The CDR3 loop spans 13 amino acids. Looked up from germline, CDR1 is MNHNS and CDR2 is SASEGT. V shed 11 bases and J 4 bases; nucleotides not matched to a gene: 9. CDR3 protein: CASRVAGGETQYF. The CDR3 nucleotides read TGTGCCTCACGAGTGGCGGGGGGAGAGACCCAGTACTTC.

This clonotype has more than one count but fewer than ten. The genes are TRBV29-1 and TRBJ2-5, with 7 bases matching TRBD2. CDR1 is SQVTM, CDR2 ANQGSEA, per germline. The CDR3 contains 12 residues. The J segment lost 4 bases and the V segment lost 4 bases, leaving 3 bases of the junction unmatched. CDR3: CSVGGGAETQYF. The CDR3, as DNA: TGCAGCGTTGGCGGGGGAGCAGAGACCCAGTACTTC.

The gene calls are TRBV7-9 and TRBJ2-2; D is unresolved. CDR1 and CDR2 (germline): SEHNR, FQNEAQ (reference sequence). The CDR3 is made up of 14 amino acids. V lost 5 bases and J 7 bases, leaving 14 bases between the germline ends. The chain's CDR3 is CASSIPTGLGELFF. Written as DNA, the CDR3 is TGTGCCAGCAGCATACCGACGGGCCTCGGGGAGCTGTTTTTT.

This clonotype was counted only a few times. The chain carries TRBV5-1 and TRBJ2-5; D is uncertain. V dropped 6 bases and J dropped 5 bases, with 20 bases sitting between them. The length of the CDR3 is 15 residues. In germline, CDR1 is SGHRS, CDR2 YFSETQ. DNA for the CDR3: TGCGCCAGCAAACAAGGCCCAGGACCACGGGAGACCCAGTACTTC. It translates to CASKQGPGPRETQYF.

This clonotype appeared a single time. The chain combines TRBV6-2 or TRBV6-3 with TRBJ2-1; weak D call: TRBD1 (6 bases). Trimming shortened V by 7 bases and J by 5 bases, and 18 bases separated the two germline ends. The CDR3 consists of 15 residues. CDR1 MNHEY and CDR2 SVGEGT come from the germline V gene. CDR3 DNA: TGTGCCAGCACCCGCTGGCGCAGGGGTGACAATGAGCAGTTCTTC. Protein: CASTRWRRGDNEQFF.

This clonotype appeared many times. The rearrangement links TRBV7-9 to TRBJ1-4; no clear D gene. CDR1 is SEHNR and CDR2 is FQNEAQ in the germline V gene (reference sequence). The CDR3 runs 14 residues. Trimming removed 2 bases from V and 5 bases from J, with 9 bases in between. The CDR3 DNA reads as TGTGCCAGCAGCTTATCTACAGAAAATGAAAAACTGTTTTTT. Its translation is CASSLSTENEKLFF.

This chain joins TRBV7-3 and TRBJ1-1; D ambiguous. Germline V gene lookup returns CDR1 SGHTA and CDR2 FQGTGA. The CDR3 has 13 amino acids. The V and J ends lost 0 bases and 4 bases respectively, with 6 bases between them. CDR3 DNA: TGTGCCAGCAGCTTAACGTGGGGCACTGAAGCTTTCTTT. Amino acids: CASSLTWGTEAFF.

This clonotype appeared a few times. The chain carries TRBV2 and TRBJ1-6; 7 bases match TRBD1. Germline-derived CDR1 and CDR2 are SNHLY and FYNNEI. V shed 6 bases, J shed 2 bases, and the junction held 7 bases outside the gene matches. This CDR3 is built from 16 residues. The CDR3 bases are TGTGCCAGCAGACACACAGGGGTACCCTATAATTCACCCCTCCACTTT. Protein: CASRHTGVPYNSPLHF.

The genes are TRBV7-2 and TRBJ2-3, with 11 bases aligning to TRBD2. Looked up from germline, CDR1 is SGHTA and CDR2 is FQGNSA. The CDR3 spans 15 residues. V was pared by 9 bases and J by 6 bases, with 11 bases of the junction left unmatched. The CDR3 here is CASSQIAGGPDTQYF. The DNA of the CDR3 is TGTGCCAGTAGCCAGATAGCGGGAGGGCCCGATACGCAGTATTTT.

For this clonotype: One end of the junction fails to match germline, which may point to a read error. The rearrangement joins TRBV2 to TRBJ2-1; 11 nucleotides line up with TRBD1. This CDR3 spans 15 amino acids. Germline V gives CDR1 SNHLY, CDR2 FYNNEI. The CDR3 is CANSAGQGAYNEQFF. The DNA of the CDR3 is TGTGCCAACAGTGCGGGACAGGGGGCCTACAATGAGCAGTTCTTC.

There are many counts of this clonotype. The chain carries TRBV12-3 or TRBV12-4 and TRBJ2-3; D might be TRBD2 (6 bases). This CDR3 is built from 13 residues. Trimming removed 5 bases from V and 4 bases from J, with 10 bases in between. Written as DNA, the CDR3 is TGTGCCAGCAGTCGCACTAGCCCAGATACGCAGTATTTT. Translating it yields CASSRTSPDTQYF.

This clonotype was picked up many times. The chain uses TRBV2 and TRBJ2-3, with a possible D match to TRBD1 (6 bases). This CDR3 comprises 14 residues. The germline CDR1 and CDR2 sequences are SNHLY and FYNNEI. V was cut by 5 bases and J by 5 bases, with 14 bases left in between. CDR3 residues: CASSFTGQRDTQYF. Here the CDR3 DNA reads TGTGCCAGCAGTTTTACAGGGCAGCGAGATACGCAGTATTTT.

There are a few counts of this clonotype. The gene calls are TRBV9 and TRBJ1-2; D possibly corresponds to TRBD1 (6 bases). In germline, CDR1 is SGDLS, CDR2 YYNGEE. The CDR3 is 14 amino acids. V was cut by 10 bases and J by 2 bases, with 18 bases left in between. DNA for the CDR3: TGTGCCTCCTCAGAAAGGGGGTTGAACTATGGCTACACCTTC. Translated: CASSERGLNYGYTF.

The chain recombines TRBV7-9 with TRBJ2-7; either TRBD1 or TRBD2 may supply D (5 bases each). The CDR3 runs to 14 residues. V was pared by 2 bases and J by 2 bases, with 10 bases between. CDR1 SEHNR and CDR2 FQNEAQ come from the germline V gene (reference sequence). The CDR3 is CASSLYGGPYEQYF. The CDR3 DNA follows: TGTGCCAGCAGCTTATATGGGGGTCCCTACGAGCAGTACTTC.

V usage is TRBV15 and J usage is TRBJ2-3, with 7 bases lining up with TRBD2. Trimming removed 5 bases from V and 6 bases from J; junction bases left unmatched: 8. CDR1 is LNHNV and CDR2 is YYDKDF in the germline V gene (reference sequence). CDR3 length: 14 amino acids. CDR3 residues: CATSASGVRDTQYF. The DNA for the CDR3 is TGTGCCACCAGCGCTAGCGGAGTGCGGGATACGCAGTATTTT.